This T cell receptor beta chain was observed in a study of blood T cell repertoires in COVID-19. Looking at the study overall: Samples taken during acute and convalescent COVID-19 were collected in the United States, Italy and Spain.

Original methodology: Amplification with reference gene primers provided the estimates of nucleated cell counts. Assay: immunoSEQ multiplex PCR; the TCRdb copy retains only in-frame clones and omits some. V and J calls and clone size are those listed in that table; D and trimming were worked out from the DNA. The sample carries about 300,000 clones, 90% recorded once. Germline trimming cut 1 base from V and 9 bases from J; bases unmatched to any gene: 9. CDR1 is SGHTA and CDR2 is FQGTGA in the germline V gene. This CDR3 comprises 16 residues. The cohort comprised adults aged about 18 to 100 years residing in 20 to 30 US areas.

Sequenced material: PBMCs or T cells enriched from blood (not recorded which). The clonotype originates from a woman younger than 30 with acute COVID-19. The chain employs TRBV7-3 and TRBJ2-1; 10 positions agree with TRBD2. The chain's CDR3 is CASSLMVAGGVVEQFF. For the CDR3, the DNA is TGTGCCAGCAGCTTAATGGTAGCGGGAGGAGTGGTTGAGCAGTTCTTC.